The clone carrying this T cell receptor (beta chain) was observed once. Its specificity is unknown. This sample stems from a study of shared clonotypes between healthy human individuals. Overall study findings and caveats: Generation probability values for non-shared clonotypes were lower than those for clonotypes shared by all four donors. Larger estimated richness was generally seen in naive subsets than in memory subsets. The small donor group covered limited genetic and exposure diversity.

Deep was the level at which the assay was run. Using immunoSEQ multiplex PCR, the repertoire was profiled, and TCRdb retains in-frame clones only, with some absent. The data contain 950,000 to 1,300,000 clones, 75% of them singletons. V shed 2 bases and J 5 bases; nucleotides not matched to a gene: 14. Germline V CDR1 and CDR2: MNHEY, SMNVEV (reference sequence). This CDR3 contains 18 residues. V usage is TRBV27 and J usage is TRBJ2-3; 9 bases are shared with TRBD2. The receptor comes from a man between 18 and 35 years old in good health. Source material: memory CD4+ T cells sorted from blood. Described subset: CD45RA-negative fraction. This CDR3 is CASSLRVYGGGAGDTQYF. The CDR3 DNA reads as TGTGCCAGCAGTTTAAGGGTCTACGGCGGGGGGGCCGGAGATACGCAGTATTTT.